The 28 T cell receptor beta chains below all came from one sample that was sequenced in a study of PD-1 and CTLA-4 blockade in melanoma. This table comes from immunoSEQ multiplex PCR, and its TCRdb copy is limited to in-frame clones, with some not included. The sample lists roughly 30,000 clones, approximately 90% occurring once. The sequenced sample was CD8+ T cells from peripheral blood, obtained from a patient given anti-PD-1 treatment. These receptor sequences come from a human donor with melanoma.

A remark on this clone: At one boundary the junction diverges from the germline segment, which might be a read error. In DNA form, the CDR3 reads TGTGCCAGCAGTTTGGGTGAGGGAAGGGCGGTGGGGGCCAACGTCCTGACTTTC. It translates to CASSLGEGRAVGANVLTF. J is TRBJ2-6 and V is TRBV5-6; tentative D call: TRBD2 (5 bases). CDR1 and CDR2 from the germline V gene are SGHDT and YYEEEE. The CDR3 is 18 residues long.

Of note for this clone: Other DNA sequences in this sample translate to the same CDR3. The rearrangement joins TRBV27 to TRBJ2-3; TRBD2 is a possible D gene (5 bases). Per germline, CDR1 MNHEY and CDR2 SMNVEV (reference sequence). CDR3 length: 14 amino acids. V lost 3 bases to trimming and J lost 1 base, with 8 bases between them. DNA for the CDR3: TGTGCCAGCAGTTTGGCGGGTCGCACAGATACGCAGTATTTT. This translates into CASSLAGRTDTQYF.

The J gene is TRBJ2-5, the V gene TRBV4-1; 7 bases match TRBD2. CDR1 MGHRA and CDR2 YSYEKL come from the germline V gene. This CDR3 spans 16 amino acids. The V and J ends lost 3 bases and 2 bases, in that order; junction bases with no gene match: 9. This CDR3 reads CASSQGYSGFQETQYF. The CDR3 DNA reads TGCGCCAGCAGCCAGGGTTATAGCGGGTTTCAAGAGACCCAGTACTTC.

CDR3 DNA: TGTGCCGCCACCGAGGGCAGGGGGCTTACTGAAGCTTTCTTT. It translates to CAATEGRGLTEAFF. This chain links TRBV11-2 with TRBJ1-1; 8 bases line up with TRBD1. Germline CDR1 SGHAT, CDR2 FQNNGV. The V segment lost 11 bases and the J segment 5 bases; nucleotides outside the gene matches: 13. The CDR3 totals 14 residues.

Comment on this clone: Other DNA sequences in this specimen translate into the identical CDR3. The chain couples TRBV5-1 to TRBJ2-1, with TRBD2 matching over 8 bases. Germline V gene sequence: CDR1 SGHRS, CDR2 YFSETQ. Trimming removed 3 bases from V and 4 bases from J; junction bases left unmatched: 3. CDR3 size: 14 residues. The chain's CDR3 is CASSSSGGYNEQFF. The DNA of the CDR3 is TGCGCCAGCAGCTCATCGGGAGGGTACAATGAGCAGTTCTTC.

This clone was picked up a small number of times. This chain joins TRBV7-8 and TRBJ2-1; D may be TRBD1 (6 bases). Trimming cost V 5 bases and J 4 bases, with 12 bases left between them. Germline V gene sequence: CDR1 SGHVS, CDR2 FQNEAQ. This CDR3 has 14 amino acids. CDR3 DNA: TGTGCCAGCAGCCTTGTTCAGGGGTACAATGAGCAGTTCTTC. Residues: CASSLVQGYNEQFF.

The rearrangement links TRBV9 to TRBJ2-1, with D hard to call. Germline values: CDR1 SGDLS, CDR2 YYNGEE. The CDR3 has 16 amino acids. Trimming took off 1 base at V and 0 bases at J, with 11 bases between the two ends. The CDR3 protein is CASSVLIAGSYNEQFF. Here the CDR3 DNA reads TGTGCCAGCAGCGTACTCATAGCTGGCTCCTACAATGAGCAGTTCTTC. Together with reference TRBV9 and TRBJ2-1, the CDR3 gives the full variable domain: DSGVTQTPKHLITATGQRVTLRCSPRSGDLSVYWYQQSLDQGLQFLIQYYNGEERAKGNILERFSAQQFPDLHSELNLSSLELGDSALYFCASSVLIAGSYNEQFFGPGTRLTVL.

The chain uses TRBV28 and TRBJ2-7; 9 bases align to TRBD2. Germline V gives CDR1 MDHEN, CDR2 SYDVKM. This CDR3 region has 16 residues. V lost 5 bases to trimming and J lost 0 bases; unmatched junction nucleotides: 8. CDR3 sequence (DNA): TGTGCCAGCAGTCCCCCGACTAGCGGTTTCTCCTACGAGCAGTACTTC. Protein: CASSPPTSGFSYEQYF.

The chain links TRBV27 to TRBJ1-1; D uncertain. Germline loops: CDR1 MNHEY, CDR2 SMNVEV (reference sequence). The CDR3 sequence is 14 residues long. Trimming pared 0 bases from V and 6 bases from J, leaving 11 bases between. The chain's CDR3 is CASSLSAVWAEAFF. DNA for the CDR3: TGTGCCAGCAGTTTATCGGCGGTGTGGGCTGAAGCTTTCTTT.

The chain employs TRBV2 and TRBJ2-5, with D maybe TRBD2 (5 bases). CDR1 is SNHLY, CDR2 FYNNEI, per germline. The ends were cut back, 4 bases at V and 3 bases at J, with 12 bases in the middle. The CDR3 covers 14 residues. The CDR3 region is CASSVEGEEETQYF. The CDR3 region has the DNA TGTGCCAGCAGTGTAGAGGGAGAGGAAGAGACCCAGTACTTC.

V and J are TRBV7-2 and TRBJ2-5; unclear D gene. The germline gives CDR1 SGHTA, CDR2 FQGNSA. The V end was cut by 4 bases, the J end by 5 bases, with 17 bases between. There are 15 residues in the CDR3. The CDR3 sequence: CASSSQVDDLETQYF. CDR3 sequence (DNA): TGTGCCAGCAGCTCCCAGGTAGACGATCTGGAGACCCAGTACTTC.

The chain couples TRBV6-2 or TRBV6-3 to TRBJ2-7; D gene uncertain. The V end was cut by 0 bases, the J end by 5 bases, with 5 bases between. Germline V gene sequence: CDR1 MNHEY, CDR2 SVGEGT. This CDR3 spans 12 amino acids. The CDR3: CASSYSTHEQYF. As DNA, the CDR3 is TGTGCCAGCAGTTACTCGACACACGAGCAGTACTTC.

The chain uses TRBV29-1 and TRBJ2-5; 9 bases fit TRBD2. Germline CDR1 SQVTM, CDR2 ANQGSEA. V dropped 6 bases and J dropped 5; count of bases not matched to a gene: 19. The CDR3 runs 17 residues. As DNA, the CDR3 is TGCAGCGTGCAGTGGGCGGGGGGGCCTCGGTTTATGGAGACCCAGTACTTC. Translation gives CSVQWAGGPRFMETQYF.

The chain employs TRBV19 and TRBJ1-4; no clear D. This CDR3 spans 13 amino acids. The V end was cut by 5 bases, the J end by 8 bases, with 12 bases between. Germline assignment: CDR1 LNHDA and CDR2 SQIVND (reference sequence). The CDR3 DNA follows: TGTGCCAGTAGTGGGCCCGGCGGCGAAAAACTGTTTTTT. This codes for CASSGPGGEKLFF.

The V call is TRBV15, the J call TRBJ2-3, with TRBD2 matching 13 bases. After removal of 0 bases from V and 5 bases from J, the junction contained 8 bases not matched to a gene. CDR3 length equals 18 residues. Germline-derived CDR1 and CDR2 are LNHNV and YYDKDF (reference sequence). CDR3 DNA sequence: TGTGCCACCAGCAGAGAGAGGGGACTAGCGGGGTATCAAGATACGCAGTATTTT. Its translation: CATSRERGLAGYQDTQYF.

The chain links TRBV6-5 to TRBJ1-1; possible D gene TRBD1, 5 bases. Trimming pared 10 bases from V and 12 bases from J, leaving 21 bases between. Germline V gene data show CDR1 as MNHEY and CDR2 as SVGAGI. The CDR3 length is 12 residues. The CDR3, as DNA: TGTGCCACCACCGAAGGGGCAGGGATAACTTTCTTT. Its protein is CATTEGAGITFF.

The chain employs TRBV27 and TRBJ2-2; D unresolved. Germline values: CDR1 MNHEY, CDR2 SMNVEV (reference sequence). V shed 5 bases and J shed 0 bases, with 10 bases lying between them. The CDR3 contains 15 residues. CDR3 coding DNA: TGTGCCAGCAGTCCTGGCGATCCGAACACCGGGGAGCTGTTTTTT. It codes for CASSPGDPNTGELFF.

V gene TRBV10-3 combines with J gene TRBJ2-3; TRBD2 aligns across 9 bases. Germline V gene sequence: CDR1 ENHRY, CDR2 SYGVKD. The CDR3 is 16 residues long. V lost 0 bases and J lost 3; bases outside the gene matches: 4. The CDR3 here is CAISESGTSSTDTQYF. The CDR3 coding sequence is TGTGCCATCAGTGAGTCTGGGACTAGCAGTACAGATACGCAGTATTTT.

V and J are TRBV6-5 and TRBJ2-7; possibly TRBD1 for D (5 bases). This CDR3 is built from 11 residues. Germline V gives CDR1 MNHEY, CDR2 SVGAGI. V lost 7 bases, J lost 3 bases, and 7 bases lay in between. This CDR3 is CASKTVYEQYF. In DNA, the CDR3 is TGTGCCAGCAAGACAGTCTACGAGCAGTACTTC.

The V call is TRBV28, the J call TRBJ1-1, with 8 bases that match TRBD1. Germline V gene data show CDR1 as MDHEN and CDR2 as SYDVKM. The CDR3 runs 14 residues. V dropped 10 bases and J dropped 1; count of bases not matched to a gene: 8. CDR3 bases: TGTGCCACCCATGGGGACAGGTCGAACACTGAAGCTTTCTTT. This codes for CATHGDRSNTEAFF. Based on the CDR3 plus reference TRBV28 and TRBJ1-1, the full variable domain is DVKVTQSSRYLVKRTGEKVFLECVQDMDHENMFWYRQDPGLGLRLIYFSYDVKMKEKGDIPEGYSVSREKKERFSLILESASTNQTSMYLCATHGDRSNTEAFFGQGTRLTVV.

V gene TRBV4-1 combines with J gene TRBJ2-2; no clear D. V dropped 0 bases and J dropped 8 bases, with 13 bases sitting between them. The germline V gene encodes CDR1 MGHRA and CDR2 YSYEKL. This CDR3 is 15 amino acids long. CDR3 amino acids: CASSQDRPGPGELFF. CDR3 coding DNA: TGCGCCAGCAGCCAAGACAGGCCGGGCCCAGGGGAGCTGTTTTTT.

The genes are TRBV6-2 or TRBV6-3 and TRBJ2-5; D is uncertain. The CDR3 covers 13 residues. CDR1 and CDR2 (germline): MNHEY, SVGEGT. Trimming stripped 4 bases from V and 6 bases from J, with 12 bases between. CDR3 loop: CASSFGPPQTQYF. The CDR3 nucleotides read TGTGCCAGCAGTTTCGGACCCCCCCAGACCCAGTACTTC.

The chain couples TRBV7-8 to TRBJ2-7; tentatively, D is TRBD2 (5 bases). CDR1 is SGHVS and CDR2 is FQNEAQ in the germline V gene. Between the trimmed V and J ends, which lost 2 bases and 4 bases, there was a span of 15 bases. The CDR3 sequence is 15 residues long. CDR3 sequence (DNA): TGTGCCAGCAGCTTACCGCGCGCGTCGGGGTACGAGCAGTACTTC. This translates into CASSLPRASGYEQYF.

The V call is TRBV2, the J call TRBJ2-6; no reliable D call. The germline V gene has CDR1 SNHLY and CDR2 FYNNEI. The CDR3 loop spans 14 amino acids. Trimming pared 8 bases from V and 1 base from J, leaving 9 bases between. CDR3 region: CASGSGSGANVLTF. The DNA for the CDR3 is TGTGCCAGCGGCTCAGGATCTGGGGCCAACGTCCTGACTTTC.

The chain couples TRBV25-1 to TRBJ2-5; TRBD2 matches at 7 bases. The V gene's germline CDR1 is MGHDK and CDR2 SYGVNS. V trimming: 4 bases; J trimming: 5 bases; junction bases outside the gene matches: 10. The CDR3 has 15 residues. The chain's CDR3 is CASSGRTLGGETQYF. CDR3 sequence (DNA): TGTGCCAGCAGTGGACGGACCCTGGGAGGGGAGACCCAGTACTTC.

CDR3 residues: CASSLRQGYEQYF. For the CDR3, the DNA is TGTGCCAGCAGTTTACGACAGGGCTACGAGCAGTACTTC. The J gene is TRBJ2-7, the V gene TRBV27, with 7 nucleotides matching TRBD1. This CDR3 contains 13 residues. Germline V gives CDR1 MNHEY, CDR2 SMNVEV (reference sequence). V shed 2 bases, J shed 3 bases, and the junction held 1 base outside the gene matches.

This clone has a single count. This rearrangement joins TRBV30 to TRBJ2-5; D is unresolved. Germline CDR1 reads GTSNPN; CDR2 reads SVGIG (reference sequence). Trimming left V 4 bases short and J 2 bases short, with 20 bases between. This CDR3 has 16 amino acids. The chain's CDR3 is CAWKVTGLNLQETQYF. CDR3 coding DNA: TGTGCCTGGAAGGTGACTGGCCTCAACCTTCAAGAGACCCAGTACTTC.

This clone was seen only once. J is TRBJ2-1 and V is TRBV29-1, with a possible D match to TRBD2 (6 bases). Germline CDR1 SQVTM, CDR2 ANQGSEA. This CDR3 comprises 13 residues. Trimming cost V 5 bases and J 0 bases, with 8 bases left between them. CDR3 region: CSVRGSSYNEQFF. The CDR3 coding sequence is TGCAGCGTTCGGGGGAGCTCCTACAATGAGCAGTTCTTC.